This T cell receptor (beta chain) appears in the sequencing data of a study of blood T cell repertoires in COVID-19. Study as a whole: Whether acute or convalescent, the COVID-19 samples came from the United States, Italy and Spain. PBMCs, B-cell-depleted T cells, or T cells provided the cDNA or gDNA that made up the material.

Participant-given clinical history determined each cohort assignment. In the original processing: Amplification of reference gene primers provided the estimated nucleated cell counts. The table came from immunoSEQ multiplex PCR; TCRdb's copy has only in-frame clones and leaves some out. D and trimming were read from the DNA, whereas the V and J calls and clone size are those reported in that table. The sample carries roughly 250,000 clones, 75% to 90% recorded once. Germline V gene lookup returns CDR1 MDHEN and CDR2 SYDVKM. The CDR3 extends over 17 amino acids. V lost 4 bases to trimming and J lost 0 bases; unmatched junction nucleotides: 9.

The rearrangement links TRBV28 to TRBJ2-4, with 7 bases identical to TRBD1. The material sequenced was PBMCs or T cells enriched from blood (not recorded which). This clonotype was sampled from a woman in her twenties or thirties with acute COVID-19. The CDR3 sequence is CASSSRGNPVAKNIQYF. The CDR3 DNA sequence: TGTGCCAGCAGTTCCAGGGGGAACCCTGTAGCCAAAAACATTCAGTACTTC.